The following is a TCR beta chain sequence with its context. Its antigen is not known. In germline, CDR1 is SGHNT, CDR2 YENEEA. The CDR3 contains 13 residues. V was clipped by 2 bases and J by 1 base, with 5 bases between them. The data are from a study of cytomegalovirus exposure and HLA in healthy donors. Study-level background: Prior work identified some 120 million unique TCR beta sequences in approximately 200 million T cells.

Notes on the study in general: Compared with the roughly 700-donor mean, an Asian-associated ancestry cluster reportedly had fewer N-insertions, according to a later analysis. Highly shared sequence variants in one cluster were likely a sequencing artifact. Donors were assumed by presence/absence analyses to have roughly uniform sequencing depth.

With 60 Vbeta and 13 Jbeta primers, the PCR was carried out. Assay used: immunoSEQ multiplex PCR; TCRdb lists only in-frame clones, some missing. The sample holds around 100,000 clones, roughly 79% seen once. This TCR came from a man aged 50-59 years in good health and CMV-seropositive. Material for sequencing was PBMCs. This chain joins TRBV11-3 and TRBJ1-1; D call uncertain. The CDR3 nucleotides read TGTGCCAGCAGCTTATACAGGAACACTGAAGCTTTCTTT. This translates into CASSLYRNTEAFF. Full variable domain (remainder filled in from reference TRBV11-3 and TRBJ1-1): EAGVVQSPRYKIIEKKQPVAFWCNPISGHNTLYWYLQNLGQGPELLIRYENEEAVDDSQLPKDRFSAERLKGVDSTLKIQPAELGDSAVYLCASSLYRNTEAFFGQGTRLTVV.